The 28 T cell receptor beta chains reported below all come from one sample, sequenced in a study of shared T cell receptors in the human thymus (dated by TCRdb to the early 2020s). The library was generated by the immunoSEQ multiplex PCR assay. Not all clones reach the TCRdb copy of this immuneACCESS table, which keeps in-frame sequences only. Checked studies attribute under half of the gap to unresolved V genes and leave the rest unexplained. The sample table lists about 500,000 clones, 70% to 80% of them with a count of one. More than 0.01% of the sample belongs to the ten largest clones. The data also belong to a second study, concerning human thymus T cells.

Sequenced input: thymocytes. These receptors came from a boy younger than two with a congenital heart defect. Donor details come from another sample of the same person, matched by shared clones.

This chain joins TRBV7-3 and TRBJ1-4, with D maybe TRBD1 (5 bases). V shed 5 bases and J shed 6 bases, with 19 bases lying between them. In germline, CDR1 is SGHTA, CDR2 FQGTGA. The CDR3 consists of 16 residues. The CDR3 DNA sequence: TGTGCCAGCAGCCGAGTACCGCCAGGGAGGGATGAAAAACTGTTTTTT. Amino acid sequence: CASSRVPPGRDEKLFF.

The chain carries TRBV18 and TRBJ2-7, with a possible D match to TRBD1 (5 bases). The germline V gene has CDR1 KGHSH and CDR2 LQKENI. The CDR3 covers 15 residues. Deletions cut 2 bases from V and 3 bases from J, with 14 bases between. The CDR3 bases are TGTGCCAGCTCACCATCAGGGCCCGATCACTACGAGCAGTACTTC. Encoded protein: CASSPSGPDHYEQYF.

J is TRBJ2-7 and V is TRBV5-1; D perhaps matches TRBD2 (6 bases). Germline values: CDR1 SGHRS, CDR2 YFSETQ. The CDR3 is 17 amino acids. The V end was cut by 1 base, the J end by 3 bases, with 20 bases between. CDR3 sequence (DNA): TGCGCCAGCAGCTTGAATGGGTGGCCAAATAGCGGCTACGAGCAGTACTTC. Its protein product is CASSLNGWPNSGYEQYF. Variable domain in full (rest from reference TRBV5-1 and TRBJ2-7): KAGVTQTPRYLIKTRGQQVTLSCSPISGHRSVSWYQQTPGQGLQFLFEYFSETQRNKGNFPGRFSGRQFSNSRSEMNVSTLELGDSALYLCASSLNGWPNSGYEQYFGPGTRLTVT.

The V and J genes are TRBV29-1 and TRBJ2-7, with D possibly being TRBD1 (6 bases). Trimming pared 1 base from V and 6 bases from J, leaving 13 bases between. Germline V gene sequence: CDR1 SQVTM, CDR2 ANQGSEA. The CDR3 has 13 amino acids. The DNA of the CDR3 is TGCAGCGTTGAAGTCCCCAGGGGTGGCGAGCAGTACTTC. Its translation: CSVEVPRGGEQYF.

Details on this clone: Different DNA sequences within this sample yield the same CDR3. This rearrangement joins TRBV18 to TRBJ2-5; 10 bases map to TRBD1. The germline V gene has CDR1 KGHSH and CDR2 LQKENI. Losses at the gene ends were 1 base for V and 3 bases for J; bases not matched to a gene: 2. CDR3 length equals 15 residues. CDR3 bases: TGTGCCAGCTCACCACGGGACAGGGGTAAAGAGACCCAGTACTTC. It encodes CASSPRDRGKETQYF. The variable domain in full, completed from reference TRBV18 and TRBJ2-5, reads NAGVMQNPRHLVRRRGQEARLRCSPMKGHSHVYWYRQLPEEGLKFMVYLQKENIIDESGMPKERFSAEFPKEGPSILRIQQVVRGDSAAYFCASSPRDRGKETQYFGPGTRLLVL.

The CDR3 nucleotides are TGTGCCAGTAGTATAGATCACACAGGGGGTACCTACGAGCAGTACTTC. Translating it yields CASSIDHTGGTYEQYF. The chain joins TRBV19 to TRBJ2-7; 8 bases are shared with TRBD1. Germline trimming cut 0 bases from V and 2 bases from J; bases unmatched to any gene: 6. This CDR3 spans 16 amino acids. Germline-derived CDR1 and CDR2 are LNHDA and SQIVND (reference sequence).

This chain uses TRBV30 with TRBJ2-1; 8 bases line up with TRBD1. This CDR3 region has 15 residues. V shed 3 bases and J 8 bases; nucleotides not matched to a gene: 12. Germline assignment: CDR1 GTSNPN and CDR2 SVGIG (reference sequence). The CDR3 is CAWRGGTGKIHEQFF. In DNA form, the CDR3 reads TGTGCCTGGAGAGGGGGGACAGGCAAAATCCATGAGCAGTTCTTC.

The chain has TRBV28 and TRBJ2-1; tentatively, D is TRBD2 (6 bases). The V end lost 7 bases, the J end lost 5 bases, and 12 bases lay between the germline ends. The CDR3 runs 13 residues. Germline V gene sequence: CDR1 MDHEN, CDR2 SYDVKM. The CDR3 nucleotides are TGTGCCAGCAAAGGACTACAGGACAATGAGCAGTTCTTC. Protein sequence: CASKGLQDNEQFF.

As for this clone: The sample contains more than one DNA sequence encoding this CDR3. V usage is TRBV6-5 and J usage is TRBJ2-2, with 7 bases identical to TRBD2. Germline CDR1 is MNHEY and CDR2 is SVGAGI. The CDR3 has 12 residues. Unmatched junction bases numbered 0, after V lost 4 bases and J lost 7 bases. The CDR3 region is CASSSGGGELFF. CDR3 sequence (DNA): TGTGCCAGCAGTTCGGGGGGCGGGGAGCTGTTTTTT.

The rearrangement links TRBV18 to TRBJ2-1; 10 bases match TRBD1. This CDR3 contains 15 residues. Germline V gene data show CDR1 as KGHSH and CDR2 as LQKENI. Unmatched junction bases numbered 6, after V lost 6 bases and J lost 4 bases. CDR3 region: CASSSGQGSYNEQFF. CDR3 coding DNA: TGTGCCAGCTCGTCGGGACAGGGGAGTTACAATGAGCAGTTCTTC.

This clone was counted a few times. Other DNA sequences of this sample code for an identical CDR3. V is TRBV6-1 and J is TRBJ1-5, with TRBD1 as a possible D gene (5 bases). Germline CDR1 reads MNHNS; CDR2 reads SASEGT. The CDR3 loop spans 13 amino acids. The V end lost 8 bases, the J end lost 0 bases, and 8 bases lay between the germline ends. The CDR3 DNA reads as TGTGCCAGCTCGGGGGTTAGCAATCAGCCCCAGCATTTT. It yields the protein CASSGVSNQPQHF.

This clone was observed a few times. The V gene is TRBV28, the J gene TRBJ2-7; 9 bases map to TRBD2. CDR1 and CDR2 from the germline V gene are MDHEN and SYDVKM. J gave up 2 bases and V 2 bases, and 4 bases lay outside the gene matches. The CDR3 consists of 15 residues. The DNA for the CDR3 is TGTGCCAGCAGTTTAGGGCGGGAGGGCGCCTACGAGCAGTACTTC. Translated: CASSLGREGAYEQYF.

The rearrangement links TRBV7-9 to TRBJ1-1, with D uncertain. V lost 3 bases to trimming and J lost 0 bases, with 11 bases between them. Germline lookup yields CDR1 SEHNR and CDR2 FQNEAQ (reference sequence). The CDR3 spans 15 residues. CDR3 coding DNA: TGTGCCAGCAGCTTCCAGGTGTCCATGAACACTGAAGCTTTCTTT. It specifies CASSFQVSMNTEAFF.

The chain uses TRBV2 and TRBJ1-3; 8 bases line up with TRBD1. This CDR3 has 15 residues. Germline lookup yields CDR1 SNHLY and CDR2 FYNNEI. Unmatched junction bases numbered 11, after V lost 3 bases and J lost 10 bases. Here the CDR3 reads CASSDRGQDLRTIYF. CDR3 nucleotide sequence: TGTGCCAGCAGTGATAGGGGACAGGACCTTCGGACCATATATTTT. Looking up the rest from reference TRBV2 and TRBJ1-3 gives the full variable domain: EPEVTQTPSHQVTQMGQEVILRCVPISNHLYFYWYRQILGQKVEFLVSFYNNEISEKSEIFDDQFSVERPDGSNFTLKIRSTKLEDSAMYFCASSDRGQDLRTIYFGEGSWLTVV.

This rearrangement joins TRBV19 to TRBJ1-1, with 9 bases fitting TRBD1. Germline V gene sequence: CDR1 LNHDA, CDR2 SQIVND (reference sequence). V shed 4 bases, J shed 3 bases, and the junction held 12 bases outside the gene matches. The CDR3 extends over 17 amino acids. CDR3 amino acids: CASSTPPPGQGDTEAFF. The CDR3, as DNA: TGTGCCAGTAGTACTCCCCCACCGGGACAGGGAGACACTGAAGCTTTCTTT.

This chain connects TRBV7-9 to TRBJ2-1; maybe TRBD2 (5 bases). The CDR3 contains 18 residues. Trimming removed 6 bases at V and 3 bases at J, with 24 bases between. Germline CDR1 reads SEHNR; CDR2 reads FQNEAQ (reference sequence). The CDR3 DNA follows: TGTGCCAGCAGGTGTCCCCACTCGGTGGAGCGGAACTACAATGAGCAGTTCTTC. Translated: CASRCPHSVERNYNEQFF.

The chain links TRBV10-1 to TRBJ2-4, with D maybe TRBD2 (5 bases). Germline CDR1 WNHNN, CDR2 SYGVQD (reference sequence). The CDR3 has 19 amino acids. The ends were cut back, 0 bases at V and 3 bases at J, with 21 bases in the middle. This CDR3 reads CASSESPGIPPLGKNIQYF. CDR3 DNA sequence: TGCGCCAGCAGTGAGTCACCCGGGATACCACCTCTAGGCAAAAACATTCAGTACTTC.

This clone was detected only once. The chain is built from TRBV5-4 and TRBJ1-3; D is unresolved. Germline loops: CDR1 SGHNT, CDR2 YYREEE (reference sequence). The CDR3 sequence is 14 residues long. The V end was cut by 0 bases, the J end by 0 bases, with 4 bases between. The DNA for the CDR3 is TGTGCCAGCAGCTTGGGGAGCTCTGGAAACACCATATATTTT. Its protein is CASSLGSSGNTIYF.

The chain is built from TRBV5-8 and TRBJ1-2, with a tentative D call TRBD1 (5 bases). Germline V gene data show CDR1 as SGHTS and CDR2 as YDEGEE. The CDR3 sequence is 14 residues long. Trimming stripped 2 bases from V and 5 bases from J, with 13 bases between. The CDR3 is CASSFVRRGYGYTF. The DNA for the CDR3 is TGTGCCAGCAGCTTCGTTAGACGGGGGTATGGCTACACCTTC.

A single count supports this clone. The chain carries TRBV29-1 and TRBJ2-1; TRBD1 agrees at 10 bases. The CDR3 has 15 residues. CDR1 and CDR2 (germline): SQVTM, ANQGSEA. The CDR3 nucleotides are TGCAACGCTATCCATAGGGACAGGGGTTACAATGAGCAGTTCTTC. Its protein product is CNAIHRDRGYNEQFF.

V is TRBV27 and J is TRBJ2-6, with 7 bases fitting TRBD1. Trimming at V came to 8 bases and at J to 0 bases, leaving 16 bases not matched to a gene. The CDR3 extends over 19 amino acids. Germline-derived CDR1 and CDR2 are MNHEY and SMNVEV (reference sequence). This chain's CDR3 is CASGKGQETTTSGANVLTF. CDR3 sequence (DNA): TGTGCCAGCGGTAAAGGACAGGAGACTACGACCTCTGGGGCCAACGTCCTGACTTTC.

The chain combines TRBV25-1 with TRBJ2-3, with 8 bases matching TRBD2. Germline loops: CDR1 MGHDK, CDR2 SYGVNS. The CDR3 runs 14 residues. V shed 7 bases and J 4 bases; nucleotides not matched to a gene: 7. DNA of the CDR3: TGTGCCAGCAAGGGGCGGGAGGAGCCAGATACGCAGTATTTT. This codes for CASKGREEPDTQYF. Complete variable domain (other parts from reference TRBV25-1 and TRBJ2-3): EADIYQTPRYLVIGTGKKITLECSQTMGHDKMYWYQQDPGMELHLIHYSYGVNSTEKGDLSSESTVSRIRTEHFPLTLESARPSHTSQYLCASKGREEPDTQYFGPGTRLTVL.

This chain connects TRBV7-8 to TRBJ1-1; 8 bases fit TRBD1. The CDR3 is 13 residues long. With 2 bases clipped from V and 10 bases from J, the junction kept 6 bases outside the gene matches. CDR1 and CDR2 from the germline V gene are SGHVS and FQNEAQ. The CDR3 DNA is TGTGCCAGCAGCTTATTATCAGGGGGCGGAGCTTTCTTT. The encoded protein is CASSLLSGGGAFF.

This clone was recorded a few times. CDR3 residues: CASSQDGEKLFF. CDR3 coding DNA: TGTGCCAGCAGCCAAGACGGTGAAAAACTGTTTTTT. The V and J genes are TRBV4-2 and TRBJ1-4, with D unclear. V was shortened by 0 bases and J by 7 bases, with 3 bases between the two germline ends. The CDR3 runs to 12 residues. The germline V gene encodes CDR1 LGHNA and CDR2 YNFKEQ.

V and J are TRBV23-1 and TRBJ2-6, with a tentative D call TRBD2 (6 bases). TRBV23-1 is filed as an ORF, its function uncertain. Trimming removed 0 bases from V and 9 bases from J, with 12 bases in between. The CDR3 contains 15 residues. The CDR3: CASSQSGGDVNVLTF. The CDR3 region has the DNA TGCGCCAGCAGTCAATCGGGCGGGGATGTCAACGTCCTGACTTTC.

This chain connects TRBV11-2 to TRBJ2-3, with 9 bases that match TRBD2. From germline, CDR1 is SGHAT and CDR2 FQNNGV. With V trimmed by 5 bases and J by 6 bases, 9 bases remained unmatched. CDR3 length: 15 residues. In nucleotides, the CDR3 is TGTGCCAGCAGCGCCCCGGCGGGAGGGCCTGATACGCAGTATTTT. It encodes CASSAPAGGPDTQYF.

The chain is built from TRBV7-9 and TRBJ1-1, with unresolved D. CDR3 length: 16 amino acids. The V end lost 5 bases, the J end lost 3 bases, and 19 bases lay between the germline ends. Germline V gene sequence: CDR1 SEHNR, CDR2 FQNEAQ (reference sequence). The CDR3 region has the DNA TGTGCCAGCAGCCCGAGACGGGAGGATGGGTACACTGAAGCTTTCTTT. Protein sequence: CASSPRREDGYTEAFF.

The J gene is TRBJ2-7, the V gene TRBV4-2, with D uncertain. Trimming pared 5 bases from V and 5 bases from J, leaving 13 bases between. This CDR3 is 13 amino acids long. Germline V lookup: CDR1 LGHNA, CDR2 YNFKEQ. The CDR3 region has the DNA TGTGCCAGCAGCATCGGTCCCCTTCACGAGCAGTACTTC. It yields the protein CASSIGPLHEQYF.